The T cell receptor beta chain described here comes from a study of response to subunit inactivated influenza vaccine (dated by TCRdb to 2017 to 2018). Some background on the complete study: Deep quantitative profiling of the T cell receptor repertoire was used in the study to follow responses to a trivalent subunit inactivated influenza vaccine. Findings and caveats that apply to the study as a whole: The authors proposed that each seasonal influenza vaccination may bring in only a limited number of new T cells.

This clonotype was seen ten or more times. This receptor's antigen is unknown. There are no base qualities to consult, and no much larger clone falls within one base. Library creation used RT-PCR. Sequencing used an Illumina HiSeq 2500. TCRdb reran the public reads through fastp at Q25 and MiXCR, keeping productive beta chains. Rows are unified per CDR3 protein, each entry keeping the most common DNA and genes. The sample records more than 400,000 distinct CDR3 sequences, approximately 6.9% of which are singletons. About an eighth of the sample belongs to the ten largest clones. The CDR3 sequence holds 18 residues, the cysteine and phenylalanine included. Only the CDR3 part of the read is kept: 54 bases, read in frame from the first base. The germline V gene encodes CDR1 KGHDR and CDR2 SFDVKD. The germline V and J ends show losses of 4 bases and 4 bases respectively, and no gene match explains 9 bases of the junction.

The chain uses TRBV24-1 and TRBJ2-1, and TRBD2 matches 13 of the central bases. The sample here was PBMCs from blood, taken 23 to 25 months after vaccination. The sequence was obtained from a man between 50 and 70 years old who received an inactivated influenza vaccine. Donor details come from another sample of the same person, matched by shared clones. In nucleotide form, the sequence is TGTGCCACCAGTGACGCAGTCCCGGGACTAGCGGGATACAATGAGCAGTTCTTC. This yields the protein CATSDAVPGLAGYNEQFF.